The source of this T cell receptor (beta chain) is a study of T cells in localized non-small cell lung cancer. For this clone: Its antigen is still unknown.

General study results and limits: The appearance of a median approximately 55 of the top 100 tumor clones was seen in adjacent lung. The tumor had only one region sequenced, so heterogeneity remains possible. Uninvolved neighboring lung showed the greatest T cell clonality, exceeding tumor.

Assay used: immunoSEQ multiplex PCR; TCRdb lists only in-frame clones, some missing. The sample contains about 31,000 clones, approximately 94% of which appear only once. The sample was peripheral blood, taken before any cancer treatment. This sequence originates from a woman between 35 and 75 years old with stage I lung adenocarcinoma.

CDR3: CASSVGHPSYEQYF. The CDR3, as DNA: TGTGCCAGCAGCGTAGGACACCCATCCTACGAGCAGTACTTC. The rearrangement joins TRBV9 to TRBJ2-7, with no clear D. The V end was cut by 0 bases, the J end by 1 base, with 8 bases between. The germline CDR1 and CDR2 sequences are SGDLS and YYNGEE. The CDR3 runs to 14 residues.